Shown below are 26 T cell receptor beta chains from a single sample sequenced in a study of T cell changes during pregnancy in multiple sclerosis. TCRdb keeps only in-frame clones here, not all; method: immunoSEQ multiplex PCR. The sample includes under 90,000 clones, over 85% of them seen just once. The sample here was peripheral blood, taken after pregnancy. Receptor source: a female donor in good health, enrolled as a control in a pregnancy study.

The chain combines TRBV5-6 with TRBJ2-7; 9 nucleotides match TRBD2. V lost 3 bases and J lost 6; bases outside the gene matches: 7. Germline values: CDR1 SGHDT, CDR2 YYEEEE. This CDR3 has 14 residues. CDR3 DNA sequence: TGTGCCAGCAGCTCTGGACTAGCGTCCGGCGAGCAGTACTTC. Amino acids: CASSSGLASGEQYF.

This chain links TRBV6-4 with TRBJ1-1; D is possibly TRBD1 (5 bases). Trimming took off 0 bases at V and 4 bases at J, with 9 bases between the two ends. The CDR3 spans 14 residues. Germline-derived CDR1 and CDR2 are MRHNA and SNTAGT. The CDR3 DNA is TGTGCCAGCAGTGACTCGGCAGGGTCCACTGAAGCTTTCTTT. Translating it yields CASSDSAGSTEAFF.

V and J are TRBV5-6 and TRBJ1-4, with 7 bases lining up with TRBD1. Looked up from germline, CDR1 is SGHDT and CDR2 is YYEEEE. Trimming at V came to 4 bases and at J to 10 bases, leaving 13 bases not matched to a gene. There are 15 residues in the CDR3. CDR3 bases: TGTGCCAGCAGCAACTCTTTGACAGGGAACGGAAAACTGTTTTTT. Encoded protein: CASSNSLTGNGKLFF. Full variable domain (missing parts from reference TRBV5-6 and TRBJ1-4): DAGVTQSPTHLIKTRGQQVTLRCSPKSGHDTVSWYQQALGQGPQFIFQYYEEEERQRGNFPDRFSGHQFPNYSSELNVNALLLGDSALYLCASSNSLTGNGKLFFGSGTQLSVL.

The chain joins TRBV29-1 to TRBJ1-2; 8 bases map to TRBD1. The CDR3 extends over 15 amino acids. Germline assignment: CDR1 SQVTM and CDR2 ANQGSEA. The J segment lost 4 bases and the V segment lost 2 bases, leaving 9 bases of the junction unmatched. Written as DNA, the CDR3 is TGCAGCGTTGAACCCGGACAGGGAGCTGTCTATGGCTACACCTTC. This translates into CSVEPGQGAVYGYTF.

This sequence joins TRBV2 and TRBJ2-3, with D maybe TRBD2 (5 bases). Per the germline V gene, CDR1 is SNHLY and CDR2 is FYNNEI. V dropped 3 bases and J dropped 0 bases, with 10 bases sitting between them. The CDR3 extends over 15 amino acids. The CDR3 nucleotides are TGTGCCAGCAGTGAGGGCAGGACTAGCACAGATACGCAGTATTTT. This encodes CASSEGRTSTDTQYF. The full variable domain, rest sourced from reference TRBV2 and TRBJ2-3, is EPEVTQTPSHQVTQMGQEVILRCVPISNHLYFYWYRQILGQKVEFLVSFYNNEISEKSEIFDDQFSVERPDGSNFTLKIRSTKLEDSAMYFCASSEGRTSTDTQYFGPGTRLTVL.

This rearrangement joins TRBV11-2 to TRBJ1-2; no clear D. V lost 0 bases and J lost 8, with 13 bases in between. CDR1 is SGHAT, CDR2 FQNNGV, per germline. The CDR3 sequence is 14 residues long. The DNA of the CDR3 is TGTGCCAGCAGCTTAGATCCCGGCTCGGGGGGCTACACCTTC. Translation: CASSLDPGSGGYTF.

The V gene is TRBV28, the J gene TRBJ2-7; D uncertain. Between the trimmed V and J ends, which lost 6 bases and 0 bases, there was a span of 3 bases. Germline V gene data show CDR1 as MDHEN and CDR2 as SYDVKM. The CDR3 has 11 amino acids. The CDR3 DNA reads TGTGCCAGCAGCTACTCCTACGAGCAGTACTTC. Protein sequence: CASSYSYEQYF.

The genes are TRBV23-1 and TRBJ1-1, with D perhaps TRBD1 (5 bases). TRBV23-1 is marked as an open reading frame, function uncertain. V was clipped by 4 bases and J by 5 bases, with 14 bases between them. CDR3 length equals 14 residues. The CDR3, as DNA: TGCGCCAGCAGTCTTAAAGCCCGGGGGACTGAAGCTTTCTTT. Protein product: CASSLKARGTEAFF.

V usage is TRBV6-5 and J usage is TRBJ2-1; D unclear. V dropped 7 bases and J dropped 11 bases, with 24 bases sitting between them. Germline CDR1 is MNHEY and CDR2 is SVGAGI. The CDR3 extends over 15 amino acids. The CDR3 reads CASTEIDTQPCKQFF. CDR3 bases: TGTGCCAGCACCGAAATTGACACGCAGCCGTGCAAGCAGTTCTTC.

This chain's CDR3 is CASSYSGSTNEKLFF. The CDR3, as DNA: TGTGCCAGCAGTTACTCGGGCAGTACTAATGAAAAACTGTTTTTT. The rearrangement joins TRBV6-6 to TRBJ1-4; D unresolved. The germline V gene encodes CDR1 MNHNY and CDR2 SVGAGI (reference sequence). Deletions cut 0 bases from V and 2 bases from J, with 7 bases between. This CDR3 is built from 15 residues.

The chain joins TRBV6-1 to TRBJ1-5; D is unresolved. The germline CDR1 and CDR2 sequences are MNHNS and SASEGT. V was clipped by 2 bases and J by 9 bases, with 11 bases between them. The CDR3 covers 13 residues. DNA of the CDR3: TGTGCCAGCAGTGAATCTCCGGGTCGGCCCCAGCATTTT. This gives the protein CASSESPGRPQHF.

The chain couples TRBV15 to TRBJ2-5; TRBD1 might be the D (6 bases). The length of the CDR3 is 18 residues. The germline V gene encodes CDR1 LNHNV and CDR2 YYDKDF (reference sequence). Deletions cut 1 base from V and 5 bases from J, with 23 bases between. This CDR3 reads CATSRGVAGTLDRETQYF. CDR3 DNA: TGTGCCACCAGCAGAGGGGTGGCAGGGACATTGGATCGTGAGACCCAGTACTTC.

V is TRBV18 and J is TRBJ1-4; D possibly corresponds to TRBD1 (5 bases). Per germline, CDR1 KGHSH and CDR2 LQKENI. Trimming pared 4 bases from V and 4 bases from J, leaving 10 bases between. The CDR3 sequence is 14 residues long. CDR3 loop: CASSQQGNNEKLFF. In DNA form, the CDR3 reads TGTGCCAGCTCACAGCAGGGAAATAATGAAAAACTGTTTTTT.

The chain joins TRBV7-2 to TRBJ1-2; D is unresolved. This CDR3 is 15 amino acids long. Between the trimmed V and J ends, which lost 1 base and 3 bases, there was a span of 12 bases. Germline V gene data show CDR1 as SGHTA and CDR2 as FQGNSA. The chain's CDR3 is CASSLEFGEDYGYTF. As DNA, the CDR3 is TGTGCCAGCAGCTTAGAGTTTGGAGAAGACTATGGCTACACCTTC. The whole variable domain, remainder taken from reference TRBV7-2 and TRBJ1-2, is GAGVSQSPSNKVTEKGKDVELRCDPISGHTALYWYRQSLGQGLEFLIYFQGNSAPDKSGLPSDRFSAERTGGSVSTLTIQRTQQEDSAVYLCASSLEFGEDYGYTFGSGTRLTVV.

The gene calls are TRBV7-9 and TRBJ2-3, with 13 bases identical to TRBD2. The junction had 2 bases not matched to a gene; V was cut back by 6 bases and J by 2 bases. The CDR3 covers 15 residues. CDR1 SEHNR and CDR2 FQNEAQ come from the germline V gene (reference sequence). CDR3 bases: TGTGCCAGCAGACTAGCGGGGGGGAACACAGATACGCAGTATTTT. Its protein product is CASRLAGGNTDTQYF.

The chain employs TRBV28 and TRBJ1-6, with D maybe TRBD1 (6 bases). This CDR3 spans 14 amino acids. Per germline, CDR1 MDHEN and CDR2 SYDVKM. The V gene lost 5 bases and the J gene lost 11 bases, with 16 bases spanning the gap. The CDR3 nucleotides are TGTGCCAGCAGTCGCTCAGGGGATAGTCCACCCCTCCACTTT. Translating gives CASSRSGDSPPLHF. Complete variable domain (other parts from reference TRBV28 and TRBJ1-6): DVKVTQSSRYLVKRTGEKVFLECVQDMDHENMFWYRQDPGLGLRLIYFSYDVKMKEKGDIPEGYSVSREKKERFSLILESASTNQTSMYLCASSRSGDSPPLHFGNGTRLTVT.

CDR3 in amino acids: CASRREETQYF. The CDR3 DNA is TGTGCCAGCAGACGGGAAGAGACCCAGTACTTC. The chain carries TRBV6-6 and TRBJ2-5; D not resolved. The CDR3 is 11 residues long. Germline assignment: CDR1 MNHNY and CDR2 SVGAGI (reference sequence). V lost 6 bases and J 3 bases, leaving 5 bases between the germline ends.

This chain connects TRBV27 to TRBJ2-7; D is perhaps TRBD1 (5 bases). In germline, CDR1 is MNHEY, CDR2 SMNVEV (reference sequence). V was pared by 5 bases and J by 0 bases, with 11 bases between. This CDR3 region has 14 residues. CDR3 in DNA: TGTGCCAGCAGTGAGACAGAGAGCTCCTACGAGCAGTACTTC. It codes for CASSETESSYEQYF.

The chain uses TRBV18 and TRBJ1-2, with D unresolved. CDR3 length: 14 residues. Germline loops: CDR1 KGHSH, CDR2 LQKENI. V was trimmed by 6 bases and J by 8 bases, leaving 19 bases between them. This CDR3 reads CASSEAGALLGYTF. The CDR3 DNA follows: TGTGCCAGCTCTGAAGCGGGAGCGCTTCTCGGCTACACCTTC. The full variable domain, its missing parts supplied by reference TRBV18 and TRBJ1-2, is NAGVMQNPRHLVRRRGQEARLRCSPMKGHSHVYWYRQLPEEGLKFMVYLQKENIIDESGMPKERFSAEFPKEGPSILRIQQVVRGDSAAYFCASSEAGALLGYTFGSGTRLTVV.

This sequence joins TRBV28 and TRBJ1-3; TRBD1 agrees at 12 bases. Germline loops: CDR1 MDHEN, CDR2 SYDVKM. V lost 1 base, J lost 3 bases, and 7 bases stayed unmatched. This CDR3 is 18 amino acids long. CDR3 sequence reads: CASSLSPGTGGIGNTIYF. The CDR3 DNA reads TGTGCCAGCAGTTTATCCCCCGGGACAGGGGGCATTGGAAACACCATATATTTT.

This chain connects TRBV28 to TRBJ2-7; maybe TRBD1 (6 bases). Germline CDR1 is MDHEN and CDR2 is SYDVKM. Trimming took 4 bases from V and 0 from J, leaving 16 bases between them. The CDR3 runs to 16 residues. The CDR3 DNA is TGTGCCAGCAGTTCCCTGTTTAGGACAGACTCCTACGAGCAGTACTTC. Translating gives CASSSLFRTDSYEQYF.

This clone has only one observation. The V gene is TRBV28, the J gene TRBJ1-1; 7 positions match TRBD1. The CDR3 spans 14 residues. Germline CDR1 reads MDHEN; CDR2 reads SYDVKM. V was clipped by 6 bases and J by 2 bases; unmatched bases: 6. CDR3 nucleotide sequence: TGTGCCAGCAGACCGGGACAGCTAAACACTGAAGCTTTCTTT. The encoded protein is CASRPGQLNTEAFF.

The V and J genes are TRBV7-9 and TRBJ1-3; D unclear. The germline V gene has CDR1 SEHNR and CDR2 FQNEAQ (reference sequence). The CDR3 runs to 14 residues. Trimming removed 5 bases from V and 2 bases from J, with 10 bases in between. CDR3 sequence reads: CASSPTAAGNTIYF. CDR3 nucleotides: TGTGCCAGCAGCCCTACAGCAGCTGGAAACACCATATATTTT.

This clone was counted once. In DNA form, the CDR3 reads TGCAGCGTTGAAGAAGGAGCACCTAGCACAGATACGCAGTATTTT. As protein: CSVEEGAPSTDTQYF. V is TRBV29-1 and J is TRBJ2-3; no clear D gene. This CDR3 comprises 15 residues. Germline V CDR1 and CDR2: SQVTM, ANQGSEA. Trimming shortened V by 0 bases and J by 0 bases, and 10 bases separated the two germline ends.

The chain carries TRBV11-2 and TRBJ2-7; D perhaps matches TRBD1 (6 bases). Germline values: CDR1 SGHAT, CDR2 FQNNGV. This CDR3 contains 17 residues. V was trimmed by 0 bases and J by 1 base, leaving 16 bases between them. The CDR3 DNA is TGTGCCAGCAGCTTAGACGGAGAAGGGGACAAGTCCTACGAGCAGTACTTC. This gives the protein CASSLDGEGDKSYEQYF.

On this clone itself: This same CDR3 is encoded by further DNA sequences in the sample. V gene TRBV7-9 combines with J gene TRBJ1-6, with 12 bases identical to TRBD1. V was clipped by 5 bases and J by 9 bases; unmatched bases: 5. Germline CDR1 SEHNR, CDR2 FQNEAQ (reference sequence). The length of the CDR3 is 15 residues. CDR3 DNA sequence: TGTGCCAGCAGCCTCGGGACAGGGGGCGGTTCACCCCTCCACTTT. It is translated as CASSLGTGGGSPLHF. Full variable domain (missing parts from reference TRBV7-9 and TRBJ1-6): DTGVSQNPRHKITKRGQNVTFRCDPISEHNRLYWYRQTLGQGPEFLTYFQNEAQLEKSRLLSDRFSAERPKGSFSTLEIQRTEQGDSAMYLCASSLGTGGGSPLHFGNGTRLTVT.